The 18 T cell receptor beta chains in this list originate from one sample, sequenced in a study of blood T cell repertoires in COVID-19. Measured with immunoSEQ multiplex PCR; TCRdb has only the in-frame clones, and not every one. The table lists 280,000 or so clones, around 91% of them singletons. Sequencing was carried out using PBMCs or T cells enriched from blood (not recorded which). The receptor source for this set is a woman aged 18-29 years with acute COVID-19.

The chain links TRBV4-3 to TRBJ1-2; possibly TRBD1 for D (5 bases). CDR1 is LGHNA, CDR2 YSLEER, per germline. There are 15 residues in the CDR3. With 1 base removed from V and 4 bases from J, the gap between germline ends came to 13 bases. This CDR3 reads CASSQGSGVVYGYTF. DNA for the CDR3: TGCGCCAGCAGCCAAGGGTCGGGGGTCGTCTATGGCTACACCTTC.

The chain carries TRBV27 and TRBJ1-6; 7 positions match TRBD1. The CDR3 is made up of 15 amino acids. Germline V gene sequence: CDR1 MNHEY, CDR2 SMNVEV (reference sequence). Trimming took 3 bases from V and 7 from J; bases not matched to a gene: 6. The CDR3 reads CASSFRRDRNSPLHF. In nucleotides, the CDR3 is TGTGCCAGCAGTTTCCGCCGGGACAGAAATTCACCCCTCCACTTT.

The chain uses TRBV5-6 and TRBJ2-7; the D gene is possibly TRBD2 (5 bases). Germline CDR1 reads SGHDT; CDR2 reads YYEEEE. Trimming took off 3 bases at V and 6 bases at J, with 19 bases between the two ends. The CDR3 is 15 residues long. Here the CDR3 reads CASSYWVRGSGEQYF. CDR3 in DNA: TGTGCCAGCAGCTACTGGGTGAGAGGGTCAGGCGAGCAGTACTTC.

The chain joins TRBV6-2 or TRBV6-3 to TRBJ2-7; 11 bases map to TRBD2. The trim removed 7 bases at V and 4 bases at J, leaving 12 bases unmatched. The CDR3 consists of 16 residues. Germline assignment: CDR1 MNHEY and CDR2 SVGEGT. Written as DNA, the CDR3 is TGTGCCAGCACCCCAATTAGCGGGAGGGCCGGATACGAGCAGTACTTC. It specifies CASTPISGRAGYEQYF.

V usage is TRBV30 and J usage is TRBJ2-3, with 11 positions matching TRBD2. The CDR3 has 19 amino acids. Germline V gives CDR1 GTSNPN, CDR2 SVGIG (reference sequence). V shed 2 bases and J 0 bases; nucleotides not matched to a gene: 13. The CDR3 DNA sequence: TGTGCCTGGAGTAAGGGACTAGCGGCGGCAAGAATAAGCACAGATACGCAGTATTTT. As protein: CAWSKGLAAARISTDTQYF.

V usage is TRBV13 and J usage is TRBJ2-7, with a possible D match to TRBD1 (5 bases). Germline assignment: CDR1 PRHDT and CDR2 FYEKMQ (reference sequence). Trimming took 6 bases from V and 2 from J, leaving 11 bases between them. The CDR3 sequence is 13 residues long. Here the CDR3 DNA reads TGTGCCAGCAGTGGGGCAGGGACCTACGAGCAGTACTTC. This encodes CASSGAGTYEQYF. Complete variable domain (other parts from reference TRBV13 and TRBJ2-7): AAGVIQSPRHLIKEKRETATLKCYPIPRHDTVYWYQQGPGQDPQFLISFYEKMQSDKGSIPDRFSAQQFSDYHSELNMSSLELGDSALYFCASSGAGTYEQYFGPGTRLTVT.

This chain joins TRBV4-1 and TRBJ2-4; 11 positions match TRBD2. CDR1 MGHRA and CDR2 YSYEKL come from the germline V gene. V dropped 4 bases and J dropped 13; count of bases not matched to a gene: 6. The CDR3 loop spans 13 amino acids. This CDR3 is CASSPGLAEIQYF. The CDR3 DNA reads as TGCGCCAGCAGCCCGGGACTAGCGGAGATACAGTACTTC.

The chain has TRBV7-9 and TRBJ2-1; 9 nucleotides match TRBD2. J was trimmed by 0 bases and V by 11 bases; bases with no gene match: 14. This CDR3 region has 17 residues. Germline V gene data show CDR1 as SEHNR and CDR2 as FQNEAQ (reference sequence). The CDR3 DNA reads TGTGCCCTAAAGGGGCTAGCGGGACAGAGCTCCTACAATGAGCAGTTCTTC. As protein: CALKGLAGQSSYNEQFF. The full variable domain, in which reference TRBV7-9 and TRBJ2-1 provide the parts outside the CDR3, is DTGVSQNPRHKITKRGQNVTFRCDPISEHNRLYWYRQTLGQGPEFLTYFQNEAQLEKSRLLSDRFSAERPKGSFSTLEIQRTEQGDSAMYLCALKGLAGQSSYNEQFFGPGTRLTVL.

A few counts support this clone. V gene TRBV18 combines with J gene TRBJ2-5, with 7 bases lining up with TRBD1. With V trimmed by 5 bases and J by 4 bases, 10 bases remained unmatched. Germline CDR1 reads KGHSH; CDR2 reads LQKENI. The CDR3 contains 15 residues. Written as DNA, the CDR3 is TGTGCCAGCTCAACGGGTTCAGGGGGAGCAGAGACCCAGTACTTC. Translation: CASSTGSGGAETQYF.

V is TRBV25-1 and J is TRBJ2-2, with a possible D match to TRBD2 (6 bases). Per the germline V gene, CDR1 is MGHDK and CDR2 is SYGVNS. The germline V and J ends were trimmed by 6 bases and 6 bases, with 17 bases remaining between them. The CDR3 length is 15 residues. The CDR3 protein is CASRAIAVGAGELFF. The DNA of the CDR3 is TGTGCCAGCAGGGCCATAGCGGTGGGTGCCGGGGAGCTGTTTTTT.

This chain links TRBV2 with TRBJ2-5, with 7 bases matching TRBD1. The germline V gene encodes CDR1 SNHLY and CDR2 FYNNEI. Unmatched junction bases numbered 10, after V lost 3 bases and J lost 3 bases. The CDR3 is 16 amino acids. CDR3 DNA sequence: TGTGCCAGCAGTGAGGGCCCTACCGGGACAGAAGAGACCCAGTACTTC. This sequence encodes CASSEGPTGTEETQYF.

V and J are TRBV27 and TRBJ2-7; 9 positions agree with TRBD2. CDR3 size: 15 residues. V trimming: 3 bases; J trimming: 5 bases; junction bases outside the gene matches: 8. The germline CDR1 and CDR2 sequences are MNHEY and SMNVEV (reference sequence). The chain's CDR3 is CASSLIAGATHEQYF. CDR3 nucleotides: TGTGCCAGCAGTTTGATAGCGGGAGCAACCCACGAGCAGTACTTC.

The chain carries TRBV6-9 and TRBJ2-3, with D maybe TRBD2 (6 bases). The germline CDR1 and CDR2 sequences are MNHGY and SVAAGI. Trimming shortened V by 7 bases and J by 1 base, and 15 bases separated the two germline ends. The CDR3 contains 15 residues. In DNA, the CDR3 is TGTGCCAGCAAAACGGGGGAGAATGGCACAGATACGCAGTATTTT. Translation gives CASKTGENGTDTQYF.

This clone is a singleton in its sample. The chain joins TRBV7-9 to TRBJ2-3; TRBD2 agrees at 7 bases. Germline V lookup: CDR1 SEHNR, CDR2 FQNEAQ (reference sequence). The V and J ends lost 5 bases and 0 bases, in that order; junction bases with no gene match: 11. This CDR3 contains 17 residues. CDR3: CASSPRSGYGSTDTQYF. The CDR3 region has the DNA TGTGCCAGCAGCCCTCGTAGCGGGTACGGGAGCACAGATACGCAGTATTTT.

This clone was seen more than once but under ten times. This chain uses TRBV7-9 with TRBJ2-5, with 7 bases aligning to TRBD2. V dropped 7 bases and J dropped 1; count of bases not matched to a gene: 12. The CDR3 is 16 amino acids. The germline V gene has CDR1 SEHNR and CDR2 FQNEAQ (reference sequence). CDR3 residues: CASTLGGVGGQETQYF. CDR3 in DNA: TGTGCCAGCACCCTTGGGGGGGTCGGCGGCCAAGAGACCCAGTACTTC.

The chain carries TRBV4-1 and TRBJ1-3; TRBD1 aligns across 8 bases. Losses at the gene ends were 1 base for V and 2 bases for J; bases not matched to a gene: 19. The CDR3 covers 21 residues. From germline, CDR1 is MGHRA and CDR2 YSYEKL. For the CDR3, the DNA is TGCGCCAGCAGCCAAGTGGCCAGGACGGGTGATCAGGGGGCTACTGGAAACACCATATATTTT. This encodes CASSQVARTGDQGATGNTIYF.

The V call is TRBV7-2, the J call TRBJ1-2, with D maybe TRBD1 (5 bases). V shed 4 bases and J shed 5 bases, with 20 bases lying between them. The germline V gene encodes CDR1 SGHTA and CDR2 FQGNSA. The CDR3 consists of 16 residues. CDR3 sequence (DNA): TGTGCCAGCAGCTGGAGGCGGGGGACGGGATGGTATGGCTACACCTTC. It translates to CASSWRRGTGWYGYTF.

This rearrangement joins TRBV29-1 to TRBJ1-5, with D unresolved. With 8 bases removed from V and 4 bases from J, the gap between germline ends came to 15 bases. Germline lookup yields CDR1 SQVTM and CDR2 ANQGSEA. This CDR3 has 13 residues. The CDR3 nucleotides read TGCAGCCCCGGGAGGAGGAAAAATCAGCCCCAGCATTTT. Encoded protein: CSPGRRKNQPQHF.